This T cell receptor (beta chain) derives from a study of identical twins (dated by TCRdb to 2016 to 2018). Background for the entire study: TCR alpha and beta repertoires from monozygotic twins, unrelated adults of various ages and cord blood were deep-sequenced to test whether fetal clonotypes persist. To rule out contamination, the twin experiments were replicated at different times with different library preparation protocols.

This clonotype appeared many times. The clone's antigen remains unknown. Base-call qualities are not available, and no considerably larger clone is one nucleotide away. All donors were healthy Caucasians. What the work shows at the level of the full study, not this receptor alone: Abundant cord blood beta clonotypes carried fewer insertions; young adult naive repertoires showed a weaker similar trend, while memory repertoires showed none. Conclusions relied on cross-sectional statistical analysis, since the same donors could not be followed over many years. The excess sharing between twins in beta out-of-frame sequences was weaker because fewer shared sequences reduced the signal-to-noise ratio. Compared with coincidental sharing between unrelated individuals, out-of-frame TCR alpha sequences shared between twins had an excess of sequences with low generation probability. In monozygotic twins, recombination models systematically underestimated out-of-frame TCR alpha sharing, but the models matched the sharing seen between unrelated individuals. Invariant T cells such as MAIT and iNKT could partly confound zero-insertion analyses, though diverse VJ usage argued against this for most clonotypes.

The library was generated by 5' RACE. Data came from an Illumina HiSeq 2000. Template switching added a universal primer binding site, and the final cDNA carried a unique molecular identifier that allowed TCR cDNA molecules to be counted accurately. Specific primers in the conserved constant-segment region were used to synthesize first-strand cDNA for the TCR alpha and beta chains. To control for contamination, every cDNA library was double barcoded, receiving both a SMART-Mk sample barcode and Illumina barcodes. TruSeq adapter sequences along with Illumina sample barcodes were introduced in two successive PCR steps. The Illumina HiSeq platform was used with custom primers to sequence TCR alpha and beta cDNA libraries. On the study's bioinformatics: MiGEC was used to process raw reads and extract unique molecular identifiers, and MiXCR was used to find CDR3 positions. For each individual, recombination models were inferred using an EM algorithm with the repgenHMM and IGoR tools. The tcR package in R was used for shared clonotype analysis, with sharing normalized by the product of cloneset sizes. Out-of-frame nonproductive sequences were analyzed to study raw recombination free of thymic and clonal selection effects. The public reads were reanalyzed by TCRdb: fastp trimming at Q25, MiXCR alignment, in-frame beta chains only. Every entry covers one CDR3 protein and lists the most common genes and DNA from its rows. TCRdb assigned the V and J calls; the authors' analysis was not used. The sample table holds approximately 1.8 million distinct CDR3 sequences, of which less than 35% were seen once. About 0.27% of the sample lies in the top ten.

The source of this sequence is a newborn girl in good health. The source material was cord blood.

CDR3 loop: CASSLATGMHTDTQYF. The bases read TGTGCCAGCAGCCTCGCCACAGGGATGCACACAGATACGCAGTATTTT. The sequence joins TRBV4-2 to TRBJ2-3, and the D gene may be TRBD1, 6 bases matching. The germline V gene yields LGHNA for CDR1 and YNFKEQ for CDR2. Measured from the cysteine to the phenylalanine, the CDR3 is 16 residues long. The CDR3 DNA has 48 bases and is translated from base 1. Trimming removed 4 bases from V and 2 bases from J, leaving 16 bases between the germline ends.